The 30 T cell receptor beta chains presented below share a single source sample, sequenced in a study of blood T cell repertoires in COVID-19. Produced via immunoSEQ multiplex PCR; TCRdb's table is partial and in-frame only. Of 20,000 to 30,000 clones in the sample, 80% to 90% were seen once. Material: peripheral blood. These receptors all stem from a man in his 70s with acute or convalescent COVID-19.

This clone came up a few times. The chain links TRBV15 to TRBJ1-5, with 8 nucleotides matching TRBD1. CDR3 size: 17 residues. The germline V gene has CDR1 LNHNV and CDR2 YYDKDF (reference sequence). After removal of 2 bases from V and 2 bases from J, the junction contained 8 bases not matched to a gene. The CDR3 loop is CATSRRQGAVGNQPQHF. In DNA, the CDR3 is TGTGCCACCAGCAGACGTCAGGGGGCTGTTGGCAATCAGCCCCAGCATTTT.

The rearrangement uses TRBV6-5 and TRBJ2-5; 7 nucleotides match TRBD2. This CDR3 spans 14 amino acids. Trimming at V came to 5 bases and at J to 5 bases, leaving 8 bases not matched to a gene. CDR1 and CDR2 (germline): MNHEY, SVGAGI. The chain's CDR3 is CASSSAGEGETQYF. In nucleotides, the CDR3 is TGTGCCAGCAGTAGCGCCGGGGAGGGGGAGACCCAGTACTTC.

The rearrangement joins TRBV19 to TRBJ1-5, with a weak D call TRBD1 (6 bases). Trimming stripped 5 bases from V and 3 bases from J, with 11 bases between. CDR1 and CDR2 (germline): LNHDA, SQIVND (reference sequence). The CDR3 extends over 14 amino acids. The CDR3 sequence is CASSGRQVNQPQHF. In nucleotides, the CDR3 is TGTGCCAGTAGTGGGAGACAGGTCAATCAGCCCCAGCATTTT.

This chain joins TRBV6-6 and TRBJ2-7, with 7 bases that match TRBD1. The germline CDR1 and CDR2 sequences are MNHNY and SVGAGI (reference sequence). V dropped 5 bases and J dropped 6; count of bases not matched to a gene: 7. This CDR3 region has 13 residues. CDR3 residues: CASSQQDRAEQYF. Here the CDR3 DNA reads TGTGCCAGCAGTCAACAAGACAGGGCCGAGCAGTACTTC.

This sequence joins TRBV5-6 and TRBJ1-1; TRBD1 matches 9 bases. In germline, CDR1 is SGHDT, CDR2 YYEEEE. V shed 5 bases, J shed 0 bases, and the junction held 8 bases outside the gene matches. The CDR3 spans 16 residues. CDR3 nucleotide sequence: TGTGCCAGCAGTCCAACAGGGGGCTTGATGAACACTGAAGCTTTCTTT. Protein: CASSPTGGLMNTEAFF.

This chain links TRBV24-1 with TRBJ2-1, with unresolved D. Germline-derived CDR1 and CDR2 are KGHDR and SFDVKD. The CDR3 totals 14 residues. Trimming removed 4 bases at V and 7 bases at J, with 13 bases between. DNA of the CDR3: TGTGCCACCAGTGAGAGCCGGGTAAGGAATGAGCAGTTCTTC. It is translated as CATSESRVRNEQFF.

The sample holds one count of this clone. This sequence joins TRBV19 and TRBJ1-5; D is ambiguous. CDR1 and CDR2 from the germline V gene are LNHDA and SQIVND (reference sequence). The V gene lost 4 bases and the J gene lost 4 bases, with 8 bases spanning the gap. The CDR3 loop spans 13 amino acids. The CDR3 loop is CASSRFGNQPQHF. The CDR3 coding sequence is TGTGCCAGTAGTAGATTCGGGAATCAGCCCCAGCATTTT.

The rearrangement joins TRBV2 to TRBJ2-3; 8 nucleotides line up with TRBD1. V shed 7 bases and J 3 bases; nucleotides not matched to a gene: 6. Germline lookup yields CDR1 SNHLY and CDR2 FYNNEI. This CDR3 is 14 amino acids long. The DNA of the CDR3 is TGTGCCAGCACGGACAGGGCCCTTACAGATACGCAGTATTTT. This encodes CASTDRALTDTQYF.

In this sample, this clone turned up a few times. J is TRBJ1-1 and V is TRBV28; 9 positions agree with TRBD1. Germline CDR1 is MDHEN and CDR2 is SYDVKM. The CDR3 is 15 residues long. V was pared by 5 bases and J by 4 bases, with 8 bases of the junction left unmatched. The CDR3 here is CASSAGQGPSTEAFF. DNA of the CDR3: TGTGCCAGCAGTGCGGGACAGGGTCCCAGCACTGAAGCTTTCTTT.

V gene TRBV5-4 combines with J gene TRBJ1-1, with D perhaps matching TRBD1 (5 bases). The V end lost 2 bases, the J end lost 7 bases, and 6 bases lay between the germline ends. This CDR3 region has 11 residues. CDR1 and CDR2 (germline): SGHNT, YYREEE (reference sequence). CDR3 bases: TGTGCCAGCAGCTTCGGGGGTGAAGCTTTCTTT. Translated: CASSFGGEAFF.

The chain employs TRBV6-4 and TRBJ2-3, with 12 bases lining up with TRBD2. Trimming at V came to 7 bases and at J to 4 bases, leaving 21 bases not matched to a gene. The CDR3 consists of 20 residues. CDR1 is MRHNA and CDR2 is SNTAGT in the germline V gene. CDR3 nucleotides: TGTGCCAGCATGAACCGTCTAGATGGGACTAGCGGGTCAGAGGCAGATACGCAGTATTTT. Translated: CASMNRLDGTSGSEADTQYF.

There are a few counts of this clone. At the DNA level, this CDR3 is encoded by other sequences in the same sample as well. V is TRBV5-4 and J is TRBJ1-2; weak D call: TRBD1 (6 bases). The CDR3 consists of 13 residues. Germline V lookup: CDR1 SGHNT, CDR2 YYREEE (reference sequence). V dropped 4 bases and J dropped 2 bases, with 9 bases sitting between them. DNA of the CDR3: TGTGCCAGCAGCCCCGACAGGAACTATGGCTACACCTTC. This codes for CASSPDRNYGYTF.

This chain joins TRBV19 and TRBJ2-7; maybe TRBD1 (6 bases). Trimming stripped 3 bases from V and 3 bases from J, with 15 bases between. The CDR3 is made up of 15 amino acids. Germline V CDR1 and CDR2: LNHDA, SQIVND (reference sequence). CDR3 sequence: CASSIDRGRGYEQYF. The DNA for the CDR3 is TGTGCCAGTAGTATCGATCGGGGCAGGGGCTACGAGCAGTACTTC. The full variable domain, completed using reference TRBV19 and TRBJ2-7, is DGGITQSPKYLFRKEGQNVTLSCEQNLNHDAMYWYRQDPGQGLRLIYYSQIVNDFQKGDIAEGYSVSREKKESFPLTVTSAQKNPTAFYLCASSIDRGRGYEQYFGPGTRLTVT.

The chain uses TRBV5-8 and TRBJ2-3; D is possibly TRBD2 (6 bases). The germline V and J ends were trimmed by 7 bases and 4 bases, with 13 bases remaining between them. There are 13 residues in the CDR3. Per the germline V gene, CDR1 is SGHTS and CDR2 is YDEGEE. The CDR3 spells CASGFGGPDTQYF. The CDR3 DNA reads as TGTGCCAGCGGATTCGGGGGTCCAGATACGCAGTATTTT.

The genes are TRBV11-3 and TRBJ2-3, with D possibly being TRBD2 (5 bases). The V gene's germline CDR1 is SGHNT and CDR2 YENEEA. This CDR3 contains 14 residues. Between the trimmed V and J ends, which lost 5 bases and 6 bases, there was a span of 15 bases. The CDR3 nucleotides are TGTGCCAGCAGCGAGGGCCAGAGGTATGATACGCAGTATTTT. Translated, it gives CASSEGQRYDTQYF.

The chain joins TRBV5-1 to TRBJ1-1; D might be TRBD1 (6 bases). V dropped 2 bases and J dropped 3 bases, with 23 bases sitting between them. Germline loops: CDR1 SGHRS, CDR2 YFSETQ. The CDR3 is made up of 18 amino acids. Here the CDR3 reads CASSFRPGTSVVDTEAFF. DNA for the CDR3: TGCGCCAGCAGCTTCCGCCCCGGGACAAGTGTGGTGGACACTGAAGCTTTCTTT.

On this clone: Additional DNA sequences in this sample encode the identical CDR3. The chain carries TRBV6-2 or TRBV6-3 and TRBJ2-7; D is ambiguous. The CDR3 is 12 amino acids. V was cut by 6 bases and J by 5 bases, with 11 bases left in between. Germline loops: CDR1 MNHEY, CDR2 SVGEGT. The CDR3 sequence is CASSPARDEQYF. As DNA, the CDR3 is TGTGCCAGCAGCCCCGCGCGTGACGAGCAGTACTTC.

The gene calls are TRBV7-6 and TRBJ1-1, with a possible D match to TRBD1 (6 bases). The germline CDR1 and CDR2 sequences are SGHVS and FNYEAQ. V gave up 3 bases and J gave up 1 base, with 12 bases separating them. The CDR3 sequence is 15 residues long. This CDR3 reads CASSFIQGPNTEAFF. The CDR3 nucleotides are TGTGCCAGCAGCTTTATACAGGGCCCGAACACTGAAGCTTTCTTT.

The V and J genes are TRBV5-5 and TRBJ1-1, with D unclear. V was trimmed by 2 bases and J by 5 bases, leaving 10 bases between them. The CDR3 has 13 amino acids. Looked up from germline, CDR1 is SGHKS and CDR2 is YYEKEE (reference sequence). The CDR3 here is CASSFEGGTEAFF. In nucleotides, the CDR3 is TGTGCCAGCAGCTTCGAGGGAGGGACTGAAGCTTTCTTT.

This clone was counted once. The chain has TRBV4-1 and TRBJ2-1, with D perhaps matching TRBD1 (5 bases). Trimming took 1 base from V and 4 from J, leaving 11 bases between them. Germline-derived CDR1 and CDR2 are MGHRA and YSYEKL. The CDR3 sequence is 15 residues long. This CDR3 reads CASSQAQAGYNEQFF. In DNA, the CDR3 is TGCGCCAGCAGCCAAGCACAGGCCGGGTACAATGAGCAGTTCTTC.

The J gene is TRBJ1-6, the V gene TRBV27, with 7 bases identical to TRBD1. Germline CDR1 MNHEY, CDR2 SMNVEV (reference sequence). The V segment lost 6 bases and the J segment 6 bases; nucleotides outside the gene matches: 8. CDR3 length equals 15 residues. In nucleotides, the CDR3 is TGTGCCAGCAGATTAGGGGGACAGCTTAATTCACCCCTCCACTTT. Its protein product is CASRLGGQLNSPLHF.

The V and J genes are TRBV28 and TRBJ2-3; 12 nucleotides agree with TRBD2. CDR1 is MDHEN and CDR2 is SYDVKM in the germline V gene. J lost 4 bases, V lost 1 base, and 3 bases had no gene match. This CDR3 has 16 amino acids. CDR3 residues: CASSLSGTSGPDTQYF. As DNA, the CDR3 is TGTGCCAGCAGTTTATCCGGGACTAGCGGGCCAGATACGCAGTATTTT.

The table lists this clone with a few counts. J is TRBJ2-5 and V is TRBV5-8; maybe TRBD2 (6 bases). V was clipped by 6 bases and J by 6 bases, with 15 bases between them. The CDR3 length is 13 residues. Looked up from germline, CDR1 is SGHTS and CDR2 is YDEGEE. CDR3 sequence reads: CASTVRGGQTQYF. The CDR3 DNA sequence: TGTGCCAGCACCGTGCGGGGAGGACAGACCCAGTACTTC.

This chain connects TRBV14 to TRBJ1-4; D remains unclear. Per germline, CDR1 SGHDN and CDR2 FVKESK. Trimming took off 0 bases at V and 0 bases at J, with 5 bases between the two ends. The CDR3 runs to 15 residues. CDR3 loop: CASSQEAATNEKLFF. CDR3 in DNA: TGTGCCAGCAGCCAAGAGGCCGCAACTAATGAAAAACTGTTTTTT. The complete variable domain, with remaining parts taken from reference TRBV14 and TRBJ1-4, reads EAGVTQFPSHSVIEKGQTVTLRCDPISGHDNLYWYRRVMGKEIKFLLHFVKESKQDESGMPNNRFLAERTGGTYSTLKVQPAELEDSGVYFCASSQEAATNEKLFFGSGTQLSVL.

This rearrangement joins TRBV10-3 to TRBJ2-2; 7 bases are shared with TRBD2. After removal of 7 bases from V and 2 bases from J, the junction contained 4 bases not matched to a gene. This CDR3 is 14 amino acids long. Germline V gives CDR1 ENHRY, CDR2 SYGVKD. CDR3 sequence: CAIKLALNTGELFF. The CDR3 DNA follows: TGTGCCATCAAACTAGCGCTTAACACCGGGGAGCTGTTTTTT.

The V call is TRBV28, the J call TRBJ1-4; 7 bases match TRBD1. CDR1 and CDR2 (germline): MDHEN, SYDVKM. Trimming took 3 bases from V and 0 from J; bases not matched to a gene: 4. CDR3 length: 16 amino acids. Here the CDR3 reads CASSFIQGATNEKLFF. CDR3 coding DNA: TGTGCCAGCAGTTTCATCCAGGGGGCAACTAATGAAAAACTGTTTTTT. The entire variable domain, with the rest obtained from reference TRBV28 and TRBJ1-4, is as follows: DVKVTQSSRYLVKRTGEKVFLECVQDMDHENMFWYRQDPGLGLRLIYFSYDVKMKEKGDIPEGYSVSREKKERFSLILESASTNQTSMYLCASSFIQGATNEKLFFGSGTQLSVL.

This chain joins TRBV9 and TRBJ2-5; TRBD1 is a possible D gene (7 bases). Germline V CDR1 and CDR2: SGDLS, YYNGEE. The CDR3 contains 15 residues. Between the trimmed V and J ends, which lost 3 bases and 5 bases, there was a span of 17 bases. CDR3 coding DNA: TGTGCCAGCAGCGCCGAGTCGACAGGGAGGGAGACCCAGTACTTC. Translating gives CASSAESTGRETQYF.

This clone was counted between two and nine times. The CDR3 DNA follows: TGTGCCAGCAGTCAATCGACAGGGACCTATAATTCACCCCTCCACTTT. The encoded protein is CASSQSTGTYNSPLHF. This rearrangement joins TRBV27 to TRBJ1-6; 7 bases align to TRBD1. Losses at the gene ends were 5 bases for V and 2 bases for J; bases not matched to a gene: 6. CDR1 and CDR2 from the germline V gene are MNHEY and SMNVEV (reference sequence). This CDR3 is 16 amino acids long.

The gene calls are TRBV7-9 and TRBJ2-5; D uncertain. This CDR3 contains 15 residues. Germline lookup yields CDR1 SEHNR and CDR2 FQNEAQ (reference sequence). The V and J ends lost 1 base and 5 bases respectively, with 14 bases between them. DNA of the CDR3: TGTGCCAGCAGCTTAGTTGAGGATGGGTTGGAGACCCAGTACTTC. This sequence encodes CASSLVEDGLETQYF.

The chain uses TRBV2 and TRBJ1-5, with D maybe TRBD1 (5 bases). Per the germline V gene, CDR1 is SNHLY and CDR2 is FYNNEI. Trimming left V 0 bases short and J 6 bases short, with 12 bases between. The CDR3 spans 15 residues. Here the CDR3 DNA reads TGTGCCAGCAGTGAAGCGCTTCCAGGGCCTCAGCCCCAGCATTTT. Translation: CASSEALPGPQPQHF.